This T cell receptor beta chain was observed in a study of technical replicates of blood from several donors. V lost 1 base and J 8 bases, leaving 9 bases between the germline ends. The CDR3 extends over 12 amino acids. CDR1 is SGHRS and CDR2 is YFSETQ in the germline V gene. TCRdb's table, derived via immunoSEQ multiplex PCR, lists solely in-frame clones and lacks some. Of some 58,000 clones listed, around 95% were seen once; the top ten hold over 0.2%. The clonotype comes from a human donor in good health. Source material: T cells isolated from PBMCs. The V and J genes are TRBV5-1 and TRBJ1-2; the D gene is possibly TRBD1 (5 bases). CDR3 sequence reads: CASSLPGLGYTF. CDR3 in DNA: TGCGCCAGCAGCTTGCCGGGACTCGGCTACACCTTC. Based on the CDR3 plus reference TRBV5-1 and TRBJ1-2, the full variable domain is KAGVTQTPRYLIKTRGQQVTLSCSPISGHRSVSWYQQTPGQGLQFLFEYFSETQRNKGNFPGRFSGRQFSNSRSEMNVSTLELGDSALYLCASSLPGLGYTFGSGTRLTVV.